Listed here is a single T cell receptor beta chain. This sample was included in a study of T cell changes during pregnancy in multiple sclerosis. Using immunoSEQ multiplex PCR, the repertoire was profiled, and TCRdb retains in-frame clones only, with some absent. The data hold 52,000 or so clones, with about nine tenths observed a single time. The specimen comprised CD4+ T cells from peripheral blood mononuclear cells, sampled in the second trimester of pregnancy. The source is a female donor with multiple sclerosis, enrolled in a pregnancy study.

The CDR3 sequence: CASSSTGVSTDTQYF. CDR3 nucleotide sequence: TGTGCCAGCAGCTCGACCGGGGTTAGCACAGATACGCAGTATTTT. The rearrangement uses TRBV5-4 and TRBJ2-3, with D maybe TRBD2 (5 bases). The CDR3 covers 15 residues. Trimming stripped 3 bases from V and 0 bases from J, with 11 bases between. Germline values: CDR1 SGHNT, CDR2 YYREEE (reference sequence).